The 6 T cell receptor beta chains below all came from one sample that was sequenced in a study of cytomegalovirus exposure and HLA in healthy donors. Researchers ran the PCR with 60 Vbeta and 13 Jbeta primers. Here immunoSEQ multiplex PCR was the method, and the copy in TCRdb shows in-frame clones only, minus some. Here the sample spans about 160,000 clones, around nine tenths being singletons. Sequencing input: PBMCs. The receptor source for this set is a woman aged 25-40 years in good health and CMV-seronegative.

This chain joins TRBV7-6 and TRBJ2-2; D gene unclear. V shed 6 bases and J shed 7 bases, with 9 bases lying between them. This CDR3 region has 12 residues. The V gene's germline CDR1 is SGHVS and CDR2 FNYEAQ. The CDR3 protein is CASSPIGGELFF. The CDR3 DNA follows: TGTGCCAGCAGTCCTATCGGCGGGGAGCTGTTTTTT.

The genes are TRBV7-2 and TRBJ1-1, with 7 nucleotides matching TRBD1. The germline CDR1 and CDR2 sequences are SGHTA and FQGNSA. The CDR3 spans 15 residues. The trim removed 7 bases at V and 0 bases at J, leaving 8 bases unmatched. This chain's CDR3 is CASTRQGGLNTEAFF. In DNA, the CDR3 is TGTGCCAGCACTCGACAGGGTGGCTTGAACACTGAAGCTTTCTTT. Full variable domain (rest looked up from reference TRBV7-2 and TRBJ1-1): GAGVSQSPSNKVTEKGKDVELRCDPISGHTALYWYRQSLGQGLEFLIYFQGNSAPDKSGLPSDRFSAERTGGSVSTLTIQRTQQEDSAVYLCASTRQGGLNTEAFFGQGTRLTVV.

The gene calls are TRBV19 and TRBJ1-5; TRBD1 agrees at 9 bases. V lost 10 bases to trimming and J lost 1 base; unmatched junction nucleotides: 5. Germline V gene data show CDR1 as LNHDA and CDR2 as SQIVND (reference sequence). This CDR3 has 14 amino acids. The CDR3 sequence is CATLDRGSNQPQHF. CDR3 in DNA: TGTGCCACCCTAGACAGGGGGAGCAATCAGCCCCAGCATTTT.

The chain combines TRBV25-1 with TRBJ2-5; a possible D gene is TRBD2 (5 bases). CDR1 is MGHDK and CDR2 is SYGVNS in the germline V gene. CDR3 length: 16 residues. The V and J ends lost 3 bases and 4 bases respectively, with 18 bases between them. The CDR3 spells CASSDPPGVSGETQYF. The CDR3 region has the DNA TGTGCCAGCAGTGATCCCCCGGGTGTGAGCGGAGAGACCCAGTACTTC.

The CDR3 reads CASSPSHRSSYEQYF. As DNA, the CDR3 is TGTGCCAGCAGCCCATCCCACAGGAGCTCCTACGAGCAGTACTTC. The genes are TRBV7-9 and TRBJ2-7; a weak D match, TRBD1 (5 bases). The CDR3 is 15 amino acids. Germline-derived CDR1 and CDR2 are SEHNR and FQNEAQ (reference sequence). Trimming shortened V by 5 bases and J by 0 bases, and 14 bases separated the two germline ends. Together with reference TRBV7-9 and TRBJ2-7, the CDR3 gives the full variable domain: DTGVSQNPRHKITKRGQNVTFRCDPISEHNRLYWYRQTLGQGPEFLTYFQNEAQLEKSRLLSDRFSAERPKGSFSTLEIQRTEQGDSAMYLCASSPSHRSSYEQYFGPGTRLTVT.

This chain connects TRBV7-2 to TRBJ2-1; 13 bases align to TRBD2. Germline V gene data show CDR1 as SGHTA and CDR2 as FQGNSA. CDR3 length: 19 amino acids. J was trimmed by 6 bases and V by 5 bases; bases with no gene match: 16. DNA of the CDR3: TGTGCCAGCAGCCTAATAATTCGGACTAGCGGGAGATCGCCCAATGAGCAGTTCTTC. This gives the protein CASSLIIRTSGRSPNEQFF. Combining the CDR3 with reference TRBV7-2 and TRBJ2-1 gives the whole variable domain GAGVSQSPSNKVTEKGKDVELRCDPISGHTALYWYRQSLGQGLEFLIYFQGNSAPDKSGLPSDRFSAERTGGSVSTLTIQRTQQEDSAVYLCASSLIIRTSGRSPNEQFFGPGTRLTVL.